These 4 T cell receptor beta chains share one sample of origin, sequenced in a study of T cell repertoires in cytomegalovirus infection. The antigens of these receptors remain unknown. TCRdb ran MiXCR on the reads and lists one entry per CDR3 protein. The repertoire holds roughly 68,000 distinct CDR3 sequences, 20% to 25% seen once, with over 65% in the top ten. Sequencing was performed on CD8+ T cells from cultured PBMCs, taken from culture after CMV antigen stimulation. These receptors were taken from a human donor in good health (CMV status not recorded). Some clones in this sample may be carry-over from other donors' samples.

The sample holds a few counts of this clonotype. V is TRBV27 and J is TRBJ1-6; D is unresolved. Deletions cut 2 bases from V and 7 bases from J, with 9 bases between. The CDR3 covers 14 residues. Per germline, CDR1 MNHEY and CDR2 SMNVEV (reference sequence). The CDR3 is CASSLTQVNSPLHF. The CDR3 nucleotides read TGTGCCAGCAGTTTAACCCAGGTGAATTCACCCCTCCACTTT.

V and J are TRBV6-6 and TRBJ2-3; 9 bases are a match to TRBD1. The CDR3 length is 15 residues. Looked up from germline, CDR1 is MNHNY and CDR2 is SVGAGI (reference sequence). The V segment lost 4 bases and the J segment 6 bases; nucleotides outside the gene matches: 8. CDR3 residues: CASSSRDRARDTQYF. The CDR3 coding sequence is TGTGCCAGCAGTTCGCGGGACAGGGCTAGGGATACGCAGTATTTT.

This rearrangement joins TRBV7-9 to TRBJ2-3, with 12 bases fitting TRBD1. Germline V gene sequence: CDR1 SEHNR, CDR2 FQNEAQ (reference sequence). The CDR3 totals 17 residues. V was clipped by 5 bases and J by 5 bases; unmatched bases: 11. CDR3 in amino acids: CASSTYTGTGGVDTQYF. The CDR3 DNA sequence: TGTGCCAGCAGCACCTATACCGGGACAGGGGGCGTAGATACGCAGTATTTT.

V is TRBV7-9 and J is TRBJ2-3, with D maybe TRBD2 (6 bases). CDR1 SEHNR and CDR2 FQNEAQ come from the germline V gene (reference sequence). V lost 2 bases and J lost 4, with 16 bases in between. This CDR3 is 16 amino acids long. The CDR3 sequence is CASSLLSGDSSDTQYF. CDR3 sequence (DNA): TGTGCCAGCAGCTTATTATCTGGGGACTCTTCAGATACGCAGTATTTT. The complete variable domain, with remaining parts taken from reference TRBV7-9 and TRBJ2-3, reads DTGVSQNPRHKITKRGQNVTFRCDPISEHNRLYWYRQTLGQGPEFLTYFQNEAQLEKSRLLSDRFSAERPKGSFSTLEIQRTEQGDSAMYLCASSLLSGDSSDTQYFGPGTRLTVL.